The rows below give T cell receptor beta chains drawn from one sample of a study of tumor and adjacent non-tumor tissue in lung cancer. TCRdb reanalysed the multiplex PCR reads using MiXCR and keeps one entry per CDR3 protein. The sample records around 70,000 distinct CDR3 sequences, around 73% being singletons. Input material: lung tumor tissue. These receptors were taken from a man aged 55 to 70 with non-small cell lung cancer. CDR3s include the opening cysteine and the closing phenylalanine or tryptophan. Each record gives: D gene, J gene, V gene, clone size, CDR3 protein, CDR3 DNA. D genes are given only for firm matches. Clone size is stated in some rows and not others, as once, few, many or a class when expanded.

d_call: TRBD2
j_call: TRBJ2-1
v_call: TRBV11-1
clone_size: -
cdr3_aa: CASNLGLASGNEQFF
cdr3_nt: TGTGCCAGCAACCTAGGACTAGCTAGTGGCAATGAGCAGTTCTTC

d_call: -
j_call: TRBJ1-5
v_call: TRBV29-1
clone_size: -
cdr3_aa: CSGGGDAQHF
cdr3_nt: TGCAGTGGTGGTGGAGATGCGCAGCATTTT

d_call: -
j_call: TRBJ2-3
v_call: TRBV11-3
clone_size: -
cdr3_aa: CASSLYTDTPYF
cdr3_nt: TGTGCCAGCAGCTTATATACAGATACGCCGTATTTT

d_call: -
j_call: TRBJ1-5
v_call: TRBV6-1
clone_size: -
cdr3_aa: CASTELLQGSKPQHF
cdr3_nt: TGTGCCAGCACTGAATTACTACAGGGTTCTAAGCCCCAGCATTTT

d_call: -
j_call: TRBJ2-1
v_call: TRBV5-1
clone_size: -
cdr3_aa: CASSFREPLDEQFF
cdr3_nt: TGCGCCAGCAGCTTCCGGGAGCCCCTGGATGAGCAGTTCTTC

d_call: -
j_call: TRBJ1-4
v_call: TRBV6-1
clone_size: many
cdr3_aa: CASSEFATNEKLFF
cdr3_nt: TGTGCCAGCAGTGAATTTGCAACTAATGAAAAACTGTTTTTT

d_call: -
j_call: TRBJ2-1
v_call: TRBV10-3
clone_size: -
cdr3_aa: CAISESSPLGYEQFF
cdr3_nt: TGTGCCATCAGTGAGTCTAGTCCCTTAGGGTATGAGCAGTTCTTC

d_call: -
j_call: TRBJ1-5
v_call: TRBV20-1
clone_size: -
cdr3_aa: CSARAGDQKQHF
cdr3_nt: TGCAGTGCTAGAGCAGGCGATCAGAAACAGCATTTT

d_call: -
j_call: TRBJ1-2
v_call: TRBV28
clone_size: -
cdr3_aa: CARGTTYDYTF
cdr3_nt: TGTGCCAGAGGAACGACCTATGACTACACCTTC

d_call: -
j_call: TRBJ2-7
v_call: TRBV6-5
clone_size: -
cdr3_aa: CVSSYGSGPPVEQYF
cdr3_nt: TGTGTCAGCAGTTATGGGTCGGGACCTCCCGTAGAGCAATACTTC